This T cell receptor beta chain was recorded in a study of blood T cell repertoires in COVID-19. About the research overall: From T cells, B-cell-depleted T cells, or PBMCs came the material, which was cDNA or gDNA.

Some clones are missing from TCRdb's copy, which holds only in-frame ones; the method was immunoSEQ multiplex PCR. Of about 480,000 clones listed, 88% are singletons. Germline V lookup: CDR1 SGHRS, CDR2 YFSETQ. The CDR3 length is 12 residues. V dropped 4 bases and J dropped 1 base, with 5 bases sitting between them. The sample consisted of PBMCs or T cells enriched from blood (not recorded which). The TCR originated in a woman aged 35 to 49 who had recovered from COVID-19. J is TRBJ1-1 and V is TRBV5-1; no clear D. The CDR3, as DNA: TGCGCCAGCAGCGCGTCGAACACTGAAGCTTTCTTT. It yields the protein CASSASNTEAFF.